The source of this T cell receptor (beta chain) is a study of blood T cell repertoires in COVID-19. About the study: Italy, Spain and the United States were the sources of the convalescent and acute COVID-19 samples.

Only one count was recorded for this clone. The CDR3 spans 18 residues. The germline gives CDR1 SGHRS, CDR2 YFSETQ. The V segment lost 3 bases and the J segment 0 bases; nucleotides outside the gene matches: 11. In the original workflow: Counts of nucleated cells, estimated from reference gene primer amplification, were obtained. Data came from immunoSEQ multiplex PCR; TCRdb stores just in-frame clones and leaves some out. That table gives V, J and clone size, and the DNA gave D and trimming. This sample carries fewer than 60,000 clones, about 87% of them seen once, and the ten largest clones take roughly 12%.

This sequence originates from a human donor with active COVID-19. The donor label of this sample is uncertain. The sequenced sample was peripheral blood. The rearrangement uses TRBV5-1 and TRBJ2-2; 7 bases agree with TRBD1. The CDR3 region is CASSSSLRDSANTGELFF. The CDR3 DNA follows: TGCGCCAGCAGCTCGAGCCTTCGGGACAGTGCGAACACCGGGGAGCTGTTTTTT.